This TCR beta chain was documented in a study of cytomegalovirus exposure and HLA in healthy donors. Primers: 60 Vbeta forward and 13 Jbeta reverse. Profiling relied on immunoSEQ multiplex PCR, and the TCRdb table lists in-frame clones only, not all of them. This sample has 150,000 to 200,000 clones, with about 85% found just once. This CDR3 is built from 14 residues. From germline, CDR1 is SGHRS and CDR2 YFSETQ. Unmatched junction bases numbered 4, after V lost 4 bases and J lost 3 bases. This chain uses TRBV5-1 with TRBJ1-3; 7 nucleotides align to TRBD1. The sequence derives from a male donor in good health and CMV-seropositive. The sample consisted of PBMCs. The CDR3 nucleotides read TGCGCCAGCAGCCTAGACAGGGTTGGAAACACCATATATTTT. Its protein is CASSLDRVGNTIYF.